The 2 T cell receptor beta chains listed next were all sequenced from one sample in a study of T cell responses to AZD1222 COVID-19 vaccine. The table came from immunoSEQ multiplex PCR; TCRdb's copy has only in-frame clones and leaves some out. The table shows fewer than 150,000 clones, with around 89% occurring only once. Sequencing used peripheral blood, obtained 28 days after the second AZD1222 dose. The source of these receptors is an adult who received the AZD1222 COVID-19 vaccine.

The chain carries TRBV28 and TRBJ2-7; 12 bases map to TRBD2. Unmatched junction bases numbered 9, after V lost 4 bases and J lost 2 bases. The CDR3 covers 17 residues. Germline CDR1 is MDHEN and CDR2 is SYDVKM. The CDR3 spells CASSSPGLAGGTYEQYF. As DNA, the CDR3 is TGTGCCAGCAGTTCCCCGGGCCTAGCGGGAGGGACCTACGAGCAGTACTTC.

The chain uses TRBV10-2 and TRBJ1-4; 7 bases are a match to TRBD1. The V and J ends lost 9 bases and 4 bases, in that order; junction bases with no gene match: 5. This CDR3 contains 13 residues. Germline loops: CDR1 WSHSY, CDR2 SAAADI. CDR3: CASTDRINEKLFF. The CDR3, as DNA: TGCGCCAGTACGGACAGGATTAATGAAAAACTGTTTTTT.